This TCR beta chain is drawn from a study of ipilimumab plus nivolumab after autologous stem cell transplantation. Study-wide background: The DLBCL cohort had primary refractory and relapsed disease, with 18-month progression-free survival of approximately 87% and 28%. Findings and limits, study-wide: TCR repertoire, Treg phenotype and gut microbiota reportedly support more study of this approach.

To note about this clone: What it recognizes is unknown.

Trimming at V came to 4 bases and at J to 3 bases, leaving 6 bases not matched to a gene. Germline V gene data show CDR1 as SEHNR and CDR2 as FQNEAQ (reference sequence). The CDR3 extends over 14 amino acids. Clones were read by immunoSEQ multiplex PCR, and TCRdb kept only the in-frame ones, dropping some. The sample records about 24,000 clones, approximately 86% being singletons. Starting 14 to 28 days after autologous transplant, ipilimumab 1 mg/kg was given. Patients got 3 mg/kg IV nivolumab weeks 1, 4, 7, 10, then biweekly through week 26. The material sequenced was PBMCs, taken in a trial of ipilimumab plus nivolumab as post-transplant consolidation. The V and J genes are TRBV7-9 and TRBJ2-7, with 7 positions matching TRBD1. This clonotype was sampled from a male donor with diffuse large B-cell lymphoma. CDR3 loop: CASSSGTVNYEQYF. CDR3 in DNA: TGTGCCAGCAGCTCCGGGACAGTGAACTACGAGCAGTACTTC. Full variable domain (outside the CDR3, taken from reference TRBV7-9 and TRBJ2-7): DTGVSQNPRHKITKRGQNVTFRCDPISEHNRLYWYRQTLGQGPEFLTYFQNEAQLEKSRLLSDRFSAERPKGSFSTLEIQRTEQGDSAMYLCASSSGTVNYEQYFGPGTRLTVT.